These 27 T cell receptor beta chains came from one sample sequenced in a study of cytomegalovirus exposure and HLA in healthy donors. The repertoire was sequenced with immunoSEQ multiplex PCR; TCRdb's copy has only in-frame clones and lacks some. The sample consists of 140,000 or so clones, 80% to 95% of them appearing once. Sequencing was performed on PBMCs. The origin of the receptors is a man between 18 and 29 years old in good health and CMV-seronegative.

J is TRBJ2-1 and V is TRBV2, with TRBD2 matching 7 bases. The CDR3 extends over 14 amino acids. Per the germline V gene, CDR1 is SNHLY and CDR2 is FYNNEI. V lost 6 bases and J lost 3; bases outside the gene matches: 5. The CDR3 nucleotides are TGTGCCAGCAGGAGGAGCGGGGTCTACAATGAGCAGTTCTTC. Translated, it gives CASRRSGVYNEQFF. Variable domain in full (rest from reference TRBV2 and TRBJ2-1): EPEVTQTPSHQVTQMGQEVILRCVPISNHLYFYWYRQILGQKVEFLVSFYNNEISEKSEIFDDQFSVERPDGSNFTLKIRSTKLEDSAMYFCASRRSGVYNEQFFGPGTRLTVL.

V is TRBV5-1 and J is TRBJ2-1, with D maybe TRBD2 (6 bases). In germline, CDR1 is SGHRS, CDR2 YFSETQ. The CDR3 sequence is 14 residues long. Trimming removed 4 bases at V and 4 bases at J, with 12 bases between. CDR3 sequence reads: CASSILAAYNEQFF. DNA for the CDR3: TGCGCCAGCAGCATATTAGCGGCGTACAATGAGCAGTTCTTC.

This sequence joins TRBV30 and TRBJ2-7; TRBD2 aligns across 11 bases. There are 11 residues in the CDR3. Germline CDR1 reads GTSNPN; CDR2 reads SVGIG (reference sequence). Here the CDR3 reads CAWETSGAGGV. CDR3 DNA sequence: TGTGCCTGGGAGACTAGCGGGGCGGGTGGCGTC.

This chain joins TRBV29-1 and TRBJ2-1, with TRBD2 matching 9 bases. Trimming at V came to 3 bases and at J to 4 bases, leaving 7 bases not matched to a gene. The CDR3 is 15 residues long. Germline V gene data show CDR1 as SQVTM and CDR2 as ANQGSEA. CDR3 protein: CSVDPGTSLYNEQFF. The CDR3 DNA reads TGCAGCGTTGATCCGGGGACTAGCCTTTACAATGAGCAGTTCTTC.

This clone has more than one count but fewer than ten. The chain uses TRBV30 and TRBJ1-5; D is undetermined. V was trimmed by 2 bases and J by 5 bases, leaving 19 bases between them. Per the germline V gene, CDR1 is GTSNPN and CDR2 is SVGIG (reference sequence). This CDR3 contains 16 residues. CDR3: CAWSPRPTRVHQPQHF. In nucleotides, the CDR3 is TGTGCCTGGAGTCCCCGTCCGACGAGGGTGCATCAGCCCCAGCATTTT.

This rearrangement joins TRBV2 to TRBJ2-1; D is undetermined. The germline CDR1 and CDR2 sequences are SNHLY and FYNNEI. V was cut by 5 bases and J by 3 bases, with 11 bases left in between. This CDR3 is 14 amino acids long. In nucleotides, the CDR3 is TGTGCCAGCAGTCCTCTGACTGTCTACAATGAGCAGTTCTTC. Translation: CASSPLTVYNEQFF.

This clone appeared a single time. This chain joins TRBV13 and TRBJ2-1, with 15 bases matching TRBD2. This CDR3 has 18 residues. V shed 4 bases and J 5 bases; nucleotides not matched to a gene: 9. Germline CDR1 is PRHDT and CDR2 is FYEKMQ (reference sequence). CDR3: CASSSGLAGGQLNNEQFF. Written as DNA, the CDR3 is TGTGCCAGCAGCTCCGGACTAGCGGGAGGGCAGCTTAACAATGAGCAGTTCTTC.

The chain couples TRBV11-2 to TRBJ2-1; TRBD1 aligns across 9 bases. Germline V lookup: CDR1 SGHAT, CDR2 FQNNGV. The length of the CDR3 is 17 residues. Trimming at V came to 4 bases and at J to 8 bases, leaving 15 bases not matched to a gene. As DNA, the CDR3 is TGTGCCAGCAGCTCCAACAGGGGGCCTCACCCTATCCATGAGCAGTTCTTC. Amino acid sequence: CASSSNRGPHPIHEQFF. Looking up the rest from reference TRBV11-2 and TRBJ2-1 gives the full variable domain: EAGVAQSPRYKIIEKRQSVAFWCNPISGHATLYWYQQILGQGPKLLIQFQNNGVVDDSQLPKDRFSAERLKGVDSTLKIQPAKLEDSAVYLCASSSNRGPHPIHEQFFGPGTRLTVL.

This clone was recorded only once. This chain joins TRBV30 and TRBJ2-3, with 15 bases fitting TRBD2. J was trimmed by 0 bases and V by 1 base; bases with no gene match: 20. The CDR3 is made up of 23 amino acids. Germline loops: CDR1 GTSNPN, CDR2 SVGIG (reference sequence). As DNA, the CDR3 is TGTGCCTGGAGTGCGGTTATAATCTCGGGACTAGCGGGAGGCGGCCCTAGCACAGATACGCAGTATTTT. Residues: CAWSAVIISGLAGGGPSTDTQYF.

The V and J genes are TRBV6-5 and TRBJ1-1, with 8 bases fitting TRBD1. Trimming took 5 bases from V and 0 from J; bases not matched to a gene: 5. Germline V lookup: CDR1 MNHEY, CDR2 SVGAGI. The CDR3 loop spans 15 amino acids. The CDR3 is CASSMTGVLNTEAFF. The CDR3 region has the DNA TGTGCCAGCAGTATGACAGGGGTCTTGAACACTGAAGCTTTCTTT.

The chain's CDR3 is CASSFPSGGVQETQYF. CDR3 DNA sequence: TGTGCCAGCAGCTTTCCTAGCGGGGGGGTTCAAGAGACCCAGTACTTC. The chain employs TRBV5-8 and TRBJ2-5, with 12 bases identical to TRBD2. Trimming cost V 2 bases and J 2 bases; bases outside gene matches: 4. The CDR3 has 16 residues. Germline lookup yields CDR1 SGHTS and CDR2 YDEGEE.

This clone is a singleton in its sample. The chain combines TRBV6-6 with TRBJ2-7, with no clear D. Germline V gene lookup returns CDR1 MNHNY and CDR2 SVGAGI (reference sequence). Trimming removed 8 bases at V and 5 bases at J, with 10 bases between. The CDR3 has 11 amino acids. In nucleotides, the CDR3 is TGTGCCAGCGGTCAGGTACACGAGCAGTACGTC. This gives the protein CASGQVHEQYV.

This chain uses TRBV2 with TRBJ2-7, with 12 bases that match TRBD1. V trimming: 11 bases; J trimming: 5 bases; junction bases outside the gene matches: 10. This CDR3 is built from 14 residues. Germline CDR1 is SNHLY and CDR2 is FYNNEI. The CDR3 reads CASASGTGGHEQYF. CDR3 DNA sequence: TGTGCCTCCGCTTCCGGGACAGGGGGCCACGAGCAGTACTTC.

The J gene is TRBJ2-5, the V gene TRBV28; 10 bases are shared with TRBD1. V gave up 11 bases and J gave up 9 bases; unmatched junction bases: 9. The CDR3 is made up of 12 amino acids. Germline assignment: CDR1 MDHEN and CDR2 SYDVKM. In nucleotides, the CDR3 is TGTGCCTGCGGGACAGGGGCAAAGGCCCAGTACTTC. Its translation is CACGTGAKAQYF.

The sample holds one count of this clone. This chain joins TRBV6-1 and TRBJ1-2; D ambiguous. CDR3 size: 14 residues. V was clipped by 0 bases and J by 4 bases, with 9 bases between them. The germline V gene encodes CDR1 MNHNS and CDR2 SASEGT. The CDR3 region is CASSEAPNIYGYTF. DNA for the CDR3: TGTGCCAGCAGTGAAGCCCCCAACATCTATGGCTACACCTTC.

The chain is built from TRBV9 and TRBJ2-1; 7 bases are shared with TRBD2. V gave up 1 base and J gave up 5 bases; unmatched junction bases: 3. Germline CDR1 SGDLS, CDR2 YYNGEE. The length of the CDR3 is 14 residues. CDR3 DNA: TGTGCCAGCAGCGTACGGCTAGCGGACAATGAGCAGTTCTTC. Amino acid sequence: CASSVRLADNEQFF.

The chain combines TRBV5-1 with TRBJ2-5; 8 nucleotides line up with TRBD1. Germline loops: CDR1 SGHRS, CDR2 YFSETQ. The ends lost 0 bases at V and 4 bases at J; junction bases unmatched: 5. The CDR3 is 15 residues long. The CDR3 nucleotides read TGCGCCAGCAGCTTGGACGCCAGGGGGCTAGAGACCCAGTACTTC. It encodes CASSLDARGLETQYF.

The gene calls are TRBV13 and TRBJ2-7, with TRBD1 as a possible D gene (5 bases). CDR1 PRHDT and CDR2 FYEKMQ come from the germline V gene (reference sequence). The ends were cut back, 5 bases at V and 2 bases at J, with 16 bases in the middle. There are 15 residues in the CDR3. The CDR3 region is CASSPLQGQAYEQYV. As DNA, the CDR3 is TGTGCCAGCAGCCCACTCCAGGGTCAGGCCTACGAGCAGTACGTC.

The chain uses TRBV6-4 and TRBJ2-1, with D perhaps matching TRBD2 (5 bases). The CDR3 is 13 residues long. Per germline, CDR1 MRHNA and CDR2 SNTAGT. Trimming took off 2 bases at V and 8 bases at J, with 10 bases between the two ends. In DNA form, the CDR3 reads TGTGCCAGCAGTGACGGGAGACCCCATGAGCAGTTCTTC. This encodes CASSDGRPHEQFF.

The chain recombines TRBV4-1 with TRBJ1-2; possible D gene TRBD1, 6 bases. The CDR3 is made up of 15 amino acids. V was cut by 0 bases and J by 4 bases, with 12 bases left in between. CDR1 MGHRA and CDR2 YSYEKL come from the germline V gene. Written as DNA, the CDR3 is TGCGCCAGCAGCCAAGATAAGGGGGTTGGCTATGGCTACACCTTC. Its protein is CASSQDKGVGYGYTF.

This clone was seen a single time. The chain combines TRBV13 with TRBJ2-4; possibly TRBD1 for D (6 bases). V was clipped by 5 bases and J by 0 bases, with 14 bases between them. The CDR3 totals 16 residues. Germline V lookup: CDR1 PRHDT, CDR2 FYEKMQ (reference sequence). The CDR3, as DNA: TGTGCCAGCAGCCTTAGGACAGACTTAGCCAAAAACATTCAGTACTTC. Translating gives CASSLRTDLAKNIQYF.

V and J are TRBV2 and TRBJ2-3, with a weak D call TRBD1 (6 bases). CDR3 size: 15 residues. Germline values: CDR1 SNHLY, CDR2 FYNNEI. Between the trimmed V and J ends, which lost 2 bases and 3 bases, there was a span of 12 bases. The CDR3 region is CASSELQGRTDTQYF. Here the CDR3 DNA reads TGTGCCAGCAGTGAACTACAGGGTCGGACAGATACGCAGTATTTT.

J is TRBJ1-5 and V is TRBV9, with TRBD1 as a possible D gene (5 bases). V lost 0 bases, J lost 2 bases, and 12 bases lay in between. CDR1 SGDLS and CDR2 YYNGEE come from the germline V gene. The CDR3 runs 16 residues. The CDR3 bases are TGTGCCAGCAGCGTAGGCGGGGGGGAGGGCAATCAGCCCCAGCATTTT. Residues: CASSVGGGEGNQPQHF.

V usage is TRBV6-1 and J usage is TRBJ2-3; possibly TRBD1 for D (5 bases). The CDR3 has 14 residues. The ends were cut back, 4 bases at V and 4 bases at J, with 12 bases in the middle. CDR1 is MNHNS, CDR2 SASEGT, per germline. This CDR3 is CASSAGFMADTQYF. The CDR3 DNA follows: TGTGCCAGCAGTGCAGGGTTTATGGCAGATACGCAGTATTTT.

This clone was seen only once. V usage is TRBV6-5 and J usage is TRBJ1-2; D is possibly TRBD1 (6 bases). Germline CDR1 is MNHEY and CDR2 is SVGAGI. The CDR3 consists of 15 residues. Trimming stripped 2 bases from V and 8 bases from J, with 18 bases between. CDR3 DNA sequence: TGTGCCAGCAGTTACCACGACAGGCCAGATGGAGGCTACACCTTC. This codes for CASSYHDRPDGGYTF.

This chain joins TRBV6-5 and TRBJ1-1; no clear D. The CDR3 runs to 13 residues. Trimming removed 2 bases from V and 0 bases from J, with 4 bases in between. Germline loops: CDR1 MNHEY, CDR2 SVGAGI. The CDR3 bases are TGTGCCAGCAGTTACAACTTGAACACTGAAGCTTTCTTT. Translating it yields CASSYNLNTEAFF.

The chain couples TRBV6-5 to TRBJ1-2; TRBD1 might be the D (5 bases). The CDR3 consists of 14 residues. Germline CDR1 is MNHEY and CDR2 is SVGAGI. The V end lost 6 bases, the J end lost 6 bases, and 17 bases lay between the germline ends. The CDR3 coding sequence is TGTGCCAGCAGCCGACTTTGGGGCAGTGATGGCTACACCTTC. It yields the protein CASSRLWGSDGYTF.